This is a list of T cell receptor beta chains from one sample in a study of vaccination and CD4 T cells after COVID-19. Each CDR3 protein gets one entry after TCRdb re-called the PCR reads with MiXCR. The data hold over 20,000 distinct CDR3 sequences, with around two fifths observed a single time. These TCRs' antigens remain unknown. The sample in question was CD4+ T cells from blood, cultured in vitro, obtained about 7 months after SARS-CoV-2 vaccination. The receptors come from a human donor who had recovered from COVID-19. Each CDR3 is given with its conserved first and last residue. A D gene is named only where the DNA matches it firmly. Size is omitted from some rows. Given values are once, few, many or a class for expanded clones.

len: 16
abundance: NA
d_gene: NA
v_gene: TRBV27
j_gene: TRBJ2-6
CDR3aa: CASSLYRASGANVLTF
CDR3nt: TGTGCCAGCAGTTTATATAGGGCCTCTGGGGCCAACGTCCTGACTTTC

len: 15
abundance: few
d_gene: TRBD2
v_gene: TRBV5-4
j_gene: TRBJ2-5
CDR3aa: CASSLQLAGTETQYF
CDR3nt: TGTGCCAGCAGCTTGCAACTAGCGGGAACAGAGACCCAGTACTTC

len: 16
abundance: NA
d_gene: TRBD2
v_gene: TRBV7-3
j_gene: TRBJ2-2
CDR3aa: CASSSGLAGETGELFF
CDR3nt: TGTGCCAGCAGCTCGGGACTAGCGGGAGAGACCGGGGAGCTGTTTTTT

len: 14
abundance: NA
d_gene: NA
v_gene: TRBV6-1
j_gene: TRBJ2-7
CDR3aa: CASWWQGSWNEQYF
CDR3nt: TGTGCCTCCTGGTGGCAGGGGTCATGGAACGAGCAGTACTTC

len: 20
abundance: NA
d_gene: TRBD2
v_gene: TRBV7-3
j_gene: TRBJ2-2
CDR3aa: CASSLKANAAGGLNTGELFF
CDR3nt: TGTGCCAGCAGCTTAAAGGCTAACGCGGCGGGAGGCCTGAACACCGGGGAGCTGTTTTTT

len: 17
abundance: NA
d_gene: TRBD1
v_gene: TRBV5-1
j_gene: TRBJ2-6
CDR3aa: CASSLAGQVAGANVLTF
CDR3nt: TGCGCCAGCAGCTTGGCCGGACAGGTAGCTGGGGCCAACGTCCTGACTTTC

len: 16
abundance: NA
d_gene: NA
v_gene: TRBV5-1
j_gene: TRBJ2-7
CDR3aa: CASSPPLGREVYEQYF
CDR3nt: TGCGCCAGCAGCCCCCCCCTGGGGCGGGAAGTCTACGAGCAGTACTTC

len: 15
abundance: NA
d_gene: TRBD2
v_gene: TRBV20-1
j_gene: TRBJ2-5
CDR3aa: CSARDESGGRETQYF
CDR3nt: TGCAGTGCTAGAGATGAAAGCGGGGGGAGGGAGACCCAGTACTTC

len: 16
abundance: few
d_gene: NA
v_gene: TRBV7-9
j_gene: TRBJ2-5
CDR3aa: CASSGPPTGLQETQYF
CDR3nt: TGTGCCAGCAGCGGACCACCAACCGGGCTTCAAGAGACCCAGTACTTC

len: 13
abundance: few
d_gene: TRBD1
v_gene: TRBV5-4
j_gene: TRBJ1-2
CDR3aa: CASSPDRNYGYTF
CDR3nt: TGTGCCAGCAGCCCGGACAGGAACTATGGCTACACCTTC

len: 13
abundance: NA
d_gene: NA
v_gene: TRBV10-3
j_gene: TRBJ1-1
CDR3aa: CAISDAGETEAFF
CDR3nt: TGTGCCATCAGTGATGCAGGGGAAACTGAAGCTTTCTTT

len: 17
abundance: NA
d_gene: TRBD2
v_gene: TRBV6-1
j_gene: TRBJ2-5
CDR3aa: CASSDPPGLAGGETQYF
CDR3nt: TGTGCCAGCAGTGACCCCCCGGGACTAGCGGGGGGGGAGACCCAGTACTTC

len: 13
abundance: NA
d_gene: TRBD1
v_gene: TRBV5-4
j_gene: TRBJ2-7
CDR3aa: CASSLGDRDEQYF
CDR3nt: TGTGCCAGCAGCTTGGGGGACAGGGACGAGCAGTACTTC

len: 16
abundance: NA
d_gene: TRBD2
v_gene: TRBV7-9
j_gene: TRBJ2-5
CDR3aa: CASSRTSGESQETQYF
CDR3nt: TGTGCCAGCAGCCGGACTAGCGGGGAATCCCAAGAGACCCAGTACTTC

len: 15
abundance: NA
d_gene: NA
v_gene: TRBV10-3
j_gene: TRBJ2-1
CDR3aa: CAISDSANRYNEQFF
CDR3nt: TGTGCCATCAGTGACTCCGCCAACCGATACAATGAGCAGTTCTTC

len: 14
abundance: NA
d_gene: TRBD2
v_gene: TRBV6-2/TRBV6-3
j_gene: TRBJ2-7
CDR3aa: CASRPFTSEGEQYF
CDR3nt: TGTGCCAGCAGACCATTCACTAGCGAGGGCGAGCAGTACTTC

len: 15
abundance: few
d_gene: NA
v_gene: TRBV6-5
j_gene: TRBJ1-2
CDR3aa: CASSYTGYYNYGYTF
CDR3nt: TGTGCCAGCAGTTACACAGGGTATTATAACTATGGCTACACCTTC

len: 13
abundance: NA
d_gene: NA
v_gene: TRBV6-2/TRBV6-3
j_gene: TRBJ2-3
CDR3aa: CASSYTMGYTQYF
CDR3nt: TGTGCCAGCAGTTACACTATGGGGTATACGCAGTATTTT

len: 15
abundance: NA
d_gene: TRBD2
v_gene: TRBV7-2
j_gene: TRBJ2-2
CDR3aa: CASSLGLASTGELFF
CDR3nt: TGTGCCAGCAGCTTGGGACTAGCGAGCACCGGGGAGCTGTTTTTT

len: 15
abundance: few
d_gene: TRBD2
v_gene: TRBV10-3
j_gene: TRBJ2-5
CDR3aa: CAISSTSGNQETQYF
CDR3nt: TGTGCCATCAGCTCCACTAGCGGGAACCAAGAGACCCAGTACTTC

len: 16
abundance: NA
d_gene: TRBD1
v_gene: TRBV24-1
j_gene: TRBJ2-2
CDR3aa: CATSDPRTGDTGELFF
CDR3nt: TGTGCCACCAGTGACCCCCGGACAGGGGACACCGGGGAGCTGTTTTTT

len: 11
abundance: NA
d_gene: NA
v_gene: TRBV6-1
j_gene: TRBJ1-5
CDR3aa: CASGDVQPQHF
CDR3nt: TGTGCCAGCGGGGATGTTCAGCCCCAGCATTTT

len: 16
abundance: NA
d_gene: NA
v_gene: TRBV20-1
j_gene: TRBJ1-3
CDR3aa: CSARDIGTSSGNTIYF
CDR3nt: TGCAGTGCTAGGGACATCGGAACTAGCTCTGGAAACACCATATATTTT

len: 14
abundance: NA
d_gene: NA
v_gene: TRBV11-2
j_gene: TRBJ2-3
CDR3aa: CASSLAGRTDTQYF
CDR3nt: TGTGCCAGCAGCTTGGCTGGCCGCACAGATACGCAGTATTTT

len: 17
abundance: medium-sized
d_gene: TRBD2
v_gene: TRBV7-9
j_gene: TRBJ2-5
CDR3aa: CASSSGTSGSVWETQYF
CDR3nt: TGTGCCAGCAGCTCCGGGACTAGCGGGAGTGTCTGGGAGACCCAGTACTTC

len: 15
abundance: few
d_gene: TRBD1
v_gene: TRBV20-1
j_gene: TRBJ1-5
CDR3aa: CSARRPGQGNQPQHF
CDR3nt: TGCAGTGCTAGAAGGCCGGGACAGGGCAATCAGCCCCAGCATTTT

len: 17
abundance: NA
d_gene: TRBD2
v_gene: TRBV7-2
j_gene: TRBJ2-1
CDR3aa: CASSSSGAGYSYNEQFF
CDR3nt: TGTGCCAGCAGCTCATCGGGAGCGGGATACTCCTACAATGAGCAGTTCTTC

len: 17
abundance: few
d_gene: TRBD2
v_gene: TRBV7-2
j_gene: TRBJ2-5
CDR3aa: CASSLETSGSYRETQYF
CDR3nt: TGTGCCAGCAGCTTAGAGACTAGCGGGAGTTATCGAGAGACCCAGTACTTC

len: 12
abundance: few
d_gene: NA
v_gene: TRBV7-8
j_gene: TRBJ2-7
CDR3aa: CASSLRRYEQYF
CDR3nt: TGTGCCAGCAGCCTACGGAGGTACGAGCAGTACTTC

len: 14
abundance: NA
d_gene: TRBD2
v_gene: TRBV6-1
j_gene: TRBJ2-3
CDR3aa: CASRGLAGGDTQYF
CDR3nt: TGTGCCAGCAGGGGACTAGCGGGGGGGGATACGCAGTATTTT

len: 15
abundance: few
d_gene: TRBD2
v_gene: TRBV7-6
j_gene: TRBJ2-5
CDR3aa: CASSPGGALLETQYF
CDR3nt: TGTGCCAGCTCCCCCGGGGGGGCTTTATTGGAGACCCAGTACTTC

len: 15
abundance: NA
d_gene: NA
v_gene: TRBV6-1
j_gene: TRBJ2-3
CDR3aa: CASSRPGSSTDTQYF
CDR3nt: TGTGCCAGCAGTAGACCGGGATCTAGCACAGATACGCAGTATTTT

len: 14
abundance: NA
d_gene: TRBD1
v_gene: TRBV6-1
j_gene: TRBJ1-1
CDR3aa: CASSELGQAPGAFF
CDR3nt: TGTGCCAGCAGTGAGCTCGGACAGGCCCCTGGGGCTTTCTTT

len: 12
abundance: NA
d_gene: NA
v_gene: TRBV7-2
j_gene: TRBJ2-5
CDR3aa: CASSLDGETQYF
CDR3nt: TGTGCCAGCAGCTTAGACGGAGAGACCCAGTACTTC

len: 17
abundance: NA
d_gene: NA
v_gene: TRBV21-1
j_gene: TRBJ1-2
CDR3aa: CASSKVNETYSNYGYTF
CDR3nt: TGTGCCAGCAGCAAAGTTAACGAGACATATTCCAACTATGGCTACACCTTC

len: 14
abundance: NA
d_gene: NA
v_gene: TRBV6-1
j_gene: TRBJ1-2
CDR3aa: CASSRQEGLYGYTF
CDR3nt: TGTGCCAGCAGTAGACAGGAGGGCCTTTATGGCTACACCTTC

len: 16
abundance: few
d_gene: TRBD1
v_gene: TRBV6-4
j_gene: TRBJ1-6
CDR3aa: CASSEGTGGYNSPLHF
CDR3nt: TGTGCCAGCAGTGAGGGGACAGGGGGCTATAATTCACCCCTCCACTTT

len: 13
abundance: few
d_gene: NA
v_gene: TRBV7-9
j_gene: TRBJ1-2
CDR3aa: CASSPSRDKSYTF
CDR3nt: TGTGCCAGCAGCCCATCGAGGGACAAAAGCTACACCTTC

len: 14
abundance: NA
d_gene: NA
v_gene: TRBV24-1
j_gene: TRBJ1-2
CDR3aa: CATSDFIFDYGYTF
CDR3nt: TGTGCCACCAGTGATTTTATCTTCGACTATGGCTACACCTTC

len: 15
abundance: NA
d_gene: NA
v_gene: TRBV7-2
j_gene: TRBJ2-3
CDR3aa: CASSLVGLAADTQYF
CDR3nt: TGTGCCAGCAGCTTAGTGGGGCTAGCTGCAGATACGCAGTATTTT

len: 18
abundance: NA
d_gene: NA
v_gene: TRBV20-1
j_gene: TRBJ1-2
CDR3aa: CSATTRETQYFGPGGYTF
CDR3nt: NA

len: 14
abundance: NA
d_gene: NA
v_gene: TRBV10-1
j_gene: TRBJ2-3
CDR3aa: CASSGRDGADTQYF
CDR3nt: TGCGCCAGCAGTGGACGGGATGGGGCAGATACGCAGTATTTT

len: 16
abundance: NA
d_gene: TRBD2
v_gene: TRBV20-1
j_gene: TRBJ2-1
CDR3aa: CSAEERGRSSYNEQFF
CDR3nt: TGCAGTGCGGAAGAGCGGGGCCGATCTTCCTACAATGAGCAGTTCTTC

len: 12
abundance: few
d_gene: TRBD1
v_gene: TRBV20-1
j_gene: TRBJ1-2
CDR3aa: CSAREQGLDYTF
CDR3nt: TGCAGTGCTAGAGAACAGGGGCTGGACTACACCTTC

len: 15
abundance: medium-sized
d_gene: TRBD2
v_gene: TRBV7-2
j_gene: TRBJ2-3
CDR3aa: CASRFSGGSTDTQYF
CDR3nt: TGTGCCAGCAGATTTAGCGGGGGTAGCACAGATACGCAGTATTTT

len: 14
abundance: few
d_gene: NA
v_gene: TRBV4-1
j_gene: TRBJ2-5
CDR3aa: CASSQALFQETQYF
CDR3nt: TGCGCCAGCAGCCAAGCCCTATTCCAAGAGACCCAGTACTTC

len: 13
abundance: NA
d_gene: NA
v_gene: TRBV15
j_gene: TRBJ2-1
CDR3aa: CATSRVQLNEQFF
CDR3nt: TGTGCCACCAGCAGAGTTCAGCTCAATGAGCAGTTCTTC

len: 15
abundance: medium-sized
d_gene: TRBD1
v_gene: TRBV6-1
j_gene: TRBJ1-5
CDR3aa: CASRTGTGSYQPQHF
CDR3nt: TGTGCCAGCAGGACCGGGACAGGGTCTTATCAGCCCCAGCATTTT

len: 14
abundance: many
d_gene: NA
v_gene: TRBV20-1
j_gene: TRBJ2-2
CDR3aa: CSARDPYGTGELFF
CDR3nt: TGCAGTGCTAGAGATCCGTACGGGACCGGGGAGCTGTTTTTT

len: 18
abundance: NA
d_gene: TRBD1
v_gene: TRBV20-1
j_gene: TRBJ1-2
CDR3aa: CSARAPRDRGFLDYGYTF
CDR3nt: TGCAGTGCTAGAGCGCCCCGGGACAGGGGGTTTTTGGACTATGGCTACACCTTC

len: 14
abundance: NA
d_gene: TRBD1
v_gene: TRBV6-1
j_gene: TRBJ2-3
CDR3aa: CASRRDRGTDTQYF
CDR3nt: TGTGCCAGCAGAAGGGACAGGGGAACAGATACGCAGTATTTT

len: 14
abundance: medium-sized
d_gene: TRBD1
v_gene: TRBV20-1
j_gene: TRBJ1-2
CDR3aa: CSARRRTGDGGYTF
CDR3nt: TGCAGTGCCAGGCGGAGGACAGGTGATGGTGGCTACACCTTC

len: 12
abundance: few
d_gene: NA
v_gene: TRBV6-4
j_gene: TRBJ1-5
CDR3aa: CASSELNQPQHF
CDR3nt: TGTGCCAGCAGTGAACTTAATCAGCCCCAGCATTTT

len: 16
abundance: few
d_gene: NA
v_gene: TRBV15
j_gene: TRBJ1-5
CDR3aa: CATSSAYDSSNQPQHF
CDR3nt: TGTGCCACCAGCAGTGCCTATGACAGCAGCAATCAGCCCCAGCATTTT

len: 14
abundance: few
d_gene: TRBD2
v_gene: TRBV29-1
j_gene: TRBJ2-3
CDR3aa: CSVLGLAGVYTQYF
CDR3nt: TGCAGCGTCCTAGGACTAGCGGGAGTTTATACGCAGTATTTT

len: 15
abundance: NA
d_gene: TRBD1
v_gene: TRBV20-1
j_gene: TRBJ1-3
CDR3aa: CSAVPDRGSGNTICF
CDR3nt: TGCAGTGCCGTCCCGGACAGGGGCTCTGGAAACACCATATGTTTT

len: 15
abundance: few
d_gene: TRBD1
v_gene: TRBV6-1
j_gene: TRBJ1-1
CDR3aa: CASSEDRGLGTEAFF
CDR3nt: TGTGCCAGCAGTGAGGACAGGGGGTTGGGCACTGAAGCTTTCTTT

len: 14
abundance: NA
d_gene: NA
v_gene: TRBV4-2
j_gene: TRBJ2-1
CDR3aa: CASSQDPNAGEQFF
CDR3nt: TGTGCCAGCAGCCAAGATCCGAACGCTGGGGAGCAGTTCTTC

len: 13
abundance: NA
d_gene: NA
v_gene: TRBV7-6
j_gene: TRBJ1-2
CDR3aa: CASSRTENYGYTF
CDR3nt: TGTGCCAGCAGCCGCACTGAAAACTATGGCTACACCTTC

len: 13
abundance: NA
d_gene: NA
v_gene: TRBV7-9
j_gene: TRBJ1-2
CDR3aa: CASSLGGDYGYTF
CDR3nt: TGTGCCAGCAGCTTAGGTGGGGACTATGGCTACACCTTC